This TCR beta chain is from a study of cytomegalovirus exposure and HLA in healthy donors. Regarding the study as a whole: Later, an analysis found that TCR clusters from the first cohort tended to co-occur in the 120 validation repertoires.

These donors were members of the roughly 120-subject validation cohort, a group separate from the approximately 680-subject first cohort. The assay was immunoSEQ multiplex PCR, and TCRdb's table has in-frame clones only and misses some. The data show some 120,000 clones, 70% to 90% seen once. About this clone: Its antigen is still unknown.

This clonotype originated in a young woman in good health and CMV-seronegative. The material sequenced was PBMCs.

CDR3 region: CASSFSSGSSYNEQFF. The CDR3, as DNA: TGTGCCAGCAGCTTTTCGAGCGGAAGCTCCTACAATGAGCAGTTCTTC. The J gene is TRBJ2-1, the V gene TRBV11-3, with a possible D match to TRBD2 (5 bases). Trimming took 3 bases from V and 0 from J, leaving 12 bases between them. The CDR3 sequence is 16 residues long. CDR1 is SGHNT, CDR2 YENEEA, per germline.